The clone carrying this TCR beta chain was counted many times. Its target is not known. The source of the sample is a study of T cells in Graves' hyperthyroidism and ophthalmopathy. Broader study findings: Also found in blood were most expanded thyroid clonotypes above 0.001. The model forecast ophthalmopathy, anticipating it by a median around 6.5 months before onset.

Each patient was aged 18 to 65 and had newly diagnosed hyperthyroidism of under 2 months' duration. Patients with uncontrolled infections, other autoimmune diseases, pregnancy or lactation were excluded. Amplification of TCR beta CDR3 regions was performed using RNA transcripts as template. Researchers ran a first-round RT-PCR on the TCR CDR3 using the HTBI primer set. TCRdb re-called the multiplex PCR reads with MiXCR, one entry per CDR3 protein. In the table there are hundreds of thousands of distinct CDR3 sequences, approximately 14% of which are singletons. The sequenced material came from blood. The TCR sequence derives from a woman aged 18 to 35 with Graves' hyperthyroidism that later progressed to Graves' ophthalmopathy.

The CDR3 sequence: CASSLWKTGFSSQHF. The CDR3, as DNA: TGTGCCAGCAGTTTATGGAAGACAGGCTTTTCGTCCCAGCATTTT. The genes are TRBV28 and TRBJ1-5; the D gene is possibly TRBD1 (6 bases). The CDR3 covers 15 residues. V gave up 0 bases and J gave up 11 bases, with 17 bases separating them. Germline V gene sequence: CDR1 MDHEN, CDR2 SYDVKM.